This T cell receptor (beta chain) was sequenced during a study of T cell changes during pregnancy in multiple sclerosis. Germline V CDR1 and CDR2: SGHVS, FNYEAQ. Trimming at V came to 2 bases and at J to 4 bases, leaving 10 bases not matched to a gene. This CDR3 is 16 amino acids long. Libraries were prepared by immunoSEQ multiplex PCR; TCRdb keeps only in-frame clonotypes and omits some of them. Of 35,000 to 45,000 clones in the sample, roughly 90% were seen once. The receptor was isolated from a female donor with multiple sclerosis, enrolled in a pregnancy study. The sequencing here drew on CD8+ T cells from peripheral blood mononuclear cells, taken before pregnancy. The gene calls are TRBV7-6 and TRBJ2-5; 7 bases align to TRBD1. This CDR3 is CASSLWAGGGGETQYF. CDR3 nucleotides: TGTGCCAGCAGCTTATGGGCAGGGGGTGGGGGAGAGACCCAGTACTTC.